This T cell receptor beta chain was documented in a study of cytomegalovirus exposure and HLA in healthy donors listed by TCRdb under 2017. Turning to the overall study: An earlier analysis of several hundred of the donors reported 250 to 300 Gb of sequence data and 90 million to 120 million unique TCR beta sequences obtained from roughly 180 million T cells. The study combined high-throughput TCR immunosequencing, statistical association of individual TCRs with disease status, and machine learning to predict cytomegalovirus infection status. To study patterns of TCR occurrence, a later analysis re-analyzed previously published TCR beta repertoires from 666 donors and added high-resolution HLA genotyping. The study used immunosequencing to profile the T cell repertoires of some 600 subjects and linked those repertoires to cytomegalovirus serostatus. Typing coverage differed by locus: A, B, C, DRB1 and DQB1 were typed in roughly 629-630 donors, DQA1 in approximately 520, DPA1 in approximately 600, and DPB1 in just under 490. The later analysis used no new phenotypic data to find candidate immune exposures, relying instead on TCR beta sequences and their occurrence across donors. All discovery cohort repertoires had been generated using a single sequencing platform. In addition to the first cohort of hundreds of subjects, a separate validation cohort of 130 or so different subjects was used. Class I and class II HLA loci were covered by the typing at four-digit resolution. Around 320 gigabases of sequencing data and approximately 80 million unique TCR sequences were included in an early release covering about 620 HLA-typed donors. A later genetic analysis took genome-wide SNP genotypes for about 55% of the 666 donors and used that subset as a discovery cohort. Alongside the repertoire data, information on donor age, sex, ethnicity and CMV serostatus was compiled. The aim of the study was to test whether cataloging public T cell receptors could identify signatures of past pathogen exposure. An earlier analysis of roughly 600 of the donors used high-throughput TCR beta sequencing to judge whether each TCR beta V gene segment behaved as functional or pseudogenic. Roughly five DR-DQ haplotypes were handled as single units for association and clustering because linkage in the cohort was strong. Among some 410 genotyped donors of the cohort, an average of around 240,000 unique TCR beta nucleotide sequences was sequenced per donor, of which about 20% were non-productive. Among the 398 genotyped donors, approximately 76% belonged to the genetic ancestry cluster associated with self-reported Caucasian donors. Overall study results and their limits: Correlated functional status among segregating V segments might reflect linkage disequilibrium, but an unknown experimental factor could not be ruled out. According to a later analysis, TCR association rates differed among HLA loci, with DRB1 alleles showing the most associated TCRs and HLA-C alleles showing the fewest. About 15 rarely observed V segments, including chromosome 9 orphons, were excluded from the earlier analysis of almost 600 of the donors because counts were too low. A further reported finding was that TCR beta sequences accurately predicted the HLA-A and HLA-B alleles for most subjects in the first cohort. In the study, around 150 TCR beta chains were listed as associated with cytomegalovirus. For the cohort, immune exposure information was limited to CMV serostatus. Strong co-occurrence of HLA alleles, especially DR and DQ, made assigning TCR associations to individual alleles difficult. Compared with equally common non-associated chains, HLA-associated TCR beta chains in a later analysis were more clonally expanded and had lower generation probabilities. Several of the top co-occurrence clusters appeared to be linked to parvovirus B19, influenza, CMV and Epstein-Barr virus, according to a later analysis. A later genetic analysis reported fewer N-insertions in productive TCRs among donors in an Asian-associated ancestry cluster than the roughly 650-donor mean. In this cohort, only TCR beta chains were sequenced, and detectable features were limited by the absence of alpha or paired-chain data. Some IMGT-functional V segments, including TRBV6-2 and TRBV6-3, could not be distinguished by the 87-base-pair reads and were therefore excluded. In vitro tests confirmed that three of the cytomegalovirus-associated TCR beta chains recognize cytomegalovirus antigens. A later analysis found that most CMV-associated TCR beta chains appeared HLA-restricted, with HLA associations seemingly driven largely by CMV exposure. HLA typing was unavailable for some donors at each locus, so association tests used only the typed subset. An earlier analysis of approximately 530 of the donors showed that most TCR beta V segments appeared in productive rearrangements either about 90% or about 30% of the time, which broadly matched IMGT annotations. The presence/absence analyses assumed that sequencing depth was roughly uniform across donors, and that assumption may not be true. The classifier was reported to diagnose cytomegalovirus status with high specificity and sensitivity in both the original cohort and the validation cohort. The sequencing pipeline was judged likely to have produced a cluster of highly shared sequence variants as a technical artifact. An association between a missense DCLRE1C variant and V-gene and J-gene trimming of TCR beta chains was found in a later genetic analysis and replicated in an independent cohort. According to the authors, the approach could potentially be generalized to other disease states and immunological phenotypes. Across donors, most TCR sequences were observed very rarely, whereas some public TCRs were present in many individuals. At a false discovery rate of 0.05, a later analysis linked 15,000 to 20,000 TCR beta sequences to specific HLA alleles.

The cohort consisted of 600 to 700 healthy bone marrow donors. Cohort members were all nominally healthy when sampled, although unrecorded immune exposures were likely present. The donor was CMV seropositive and was included in the group of approximately 310 seropositive cohort members. Every donor gave a peripheral blood sample, and the peripheral blood mononuclear cells from that sample were used for TCR beta sequencing. The Qiagen DNeasy Blood Extraction Kit was used to extract genomic DNA from the blood cell samples. The CDR3 contains 13 residues, cysteine and phenylalanine counted. The DNA shown is the 39-base CDR3, in frame from base 1. For this clone: Its target antigen remains unknown. Base qualities are missing; no much larger clone stands one base away.

Receptors were amplified or captured by the immunoSEQ multiplex PCR assay. The multiplex PCR relied on a mix of 60 forward primers for TCR Vbeta segments and 13 reverse primers for TCR Jbeta segments. The CDR3 region of rearranged TCR beta genes was amplified from genomic DNA with a multiplex PCR assay. The amplified TCR beta libraries were sequenced on the Illumina HiSeq System as 87-base-pair reads. The study's own analysis went as follows. In a later analysis, tens of millions of unique TCR beta chains were counted across the 690 or so repertoires, and roughly 11 million of these chains were shared by at least two donors. A nearest-neighbor algorithm error-corrected the raw reads and collapsed the reads into unique sequences, merging closely related sequences to remove PCR and sequencing errors. Alignment of CDR3 sequences to IMGT reference sequences was used to assign V, D and J gene segments. For a sequence to be retained, a match of at least six nucleotides to both a V gene segment and a J gene segment was required. Rearrangements were classified as productive when the CDR3 lacked stop codons and remained in frame with V and J, and all other rearrangements were classified as non-productive. Following IMGT convention, CDR3 was defined as the stretch from the second conserved V-encoded cysteine up to the conserved J-encoded phenylalanine. The earlier analysis of about 590 of the donors excluded sequences that lacked an unambiguous match to a single V gene segment. An earlier analysis of a few hundred of the donors classified V segments as functional when productive rearrangements were above 56.7% and as segregating when the standard deviation between donors was above 5%. A statistical classification framework was developed to diagnose cytomegalovirus status using the catalog of TCR beta chain sequences. In a later analysis, V and J genes were assigned by comparing TCR nucleotide sequences against IMGT/GENE-DB human TR gene sequences. Using the TCRdist pipeline, a later analysis assigned CDR3 sequences along with most-parsimonious VDJ recombination scenarios. In a later analysis, each TCR beta chain was defined by its CDR3 amino acid sequence together with its V-gene family, and reads without a unique V-gene family were excluded. To address suspected cross-contamination and a sequencing artifact, a later analysis removed roughly 640 highly shared, low-generation-probability nucleotide sequences. In a later analysis, a clonal expansion index for each public chain was calculated from normalized within-repertoire ranks of inferred template counts. In a later analysis, generation probabilities were computed with a VDJ recombination model fitted to out-of-frame rearrangements, and the resulting probabilities were checked against IGoR. A later analysis scored TCR-TCR, TCR-HLA and TCR-CMV co-occurrence with hypergeometric tests, applying a repertoire-size bias correction to TCR pairs. In a later analysis, false discovery rates were estimated by permuting HLA or CMV assignments 20 times. In a later analysis, co-occurring TCRs were grouped using DBSCAN, with TCRdist sequence similarity added in when clustering inside HLA-allele-positive subsets. Co-occurrence clustering excluded repertoires with fewer than 30,000 or more than 120,000 public chains, plus five with anomalous nucleotide sharing. Imported from immuneACCESS, the table was reduced by TCRdb to in-frame sequences with V and J called. These copies leave out some clones; in studies compared against another copy, an unresolved V gene accounts for under half, and the cause of the remainder is not known. That table is the source of V, J and clone size, and D and trimming were worked out from the DNA. This sample comprises around 62,000 clones, 60% to 80% of them detected only once. Approximately 4.8% of the sample is taken by the ten largest.

This clonotype originated in a male donor in good health and CMV-seropositive. Sequencing was done on a sample of PBMCs. The chain is assembled from TRBV21-1 and TRBJ2-7; the table's D call, TRBD1, has no DNA check behind it. TRBV21-1 is deemed a pseudogene. The CDR3 region reads CASQGTAPSEQYF. The DNA sequence is as follows: TGTGCCAGCCAGGGGACAGCACCTTCCGAGCAGTACTTC.